This TCR beta chain was documented in a study of OX40 agonist ivuxolimab in advanced cancers. About the full investigation: The costimulatory receptor OX40 (CD134) was targeted by ivuxolimab, a fully human IgG2 agonistic monoclonal antibody. Prior anti-PD-1, anti-PD-L1 or anti-CTLA-4 therapy was permitted, and checkpoint inhibitors had been received by less than 45% of dose-escalation patients. The monotherapy dose-escalation portion (N ≈ 52 patients) of the phase I ivuxolimab trial is reported in the paper. In the dose-escalation cohort, roughly 82% of patients were male, and the mean age was 60 years with a range of about 20 to 80. Intravenous ivuxolimab was administered to patients every 2 weeks at six dose levels: 0.01, 0.1, 0.3, 1.5, 3 and 10 mg/kg. Peripheral TCRbeta sequencing aimed to test whether ivuxolimab altered TCR sequence diversity and caused clonal T-cell expansion. Partial responses occurred in three dose-escalation patients: two with cutaneous melanoma and one with hepatocellular carcinoma. Of the roughly 54 patients in dose escalation, around 19 had hepatocellular carcinoma, approximately 15 had melanoma, 9 had renal cell carcinoma and 9 had head and neck cancer. Results and caveats for the whole study, not just this receptor: Clonal expansion of both CD4+ and CD8+ blood T cells was observed from baseline to week 6 at doses 0.1 to 3.0 mg/kg. In the 0.1-3.0 mg/kg groups, partial responders were among the patients with the lowest normalized peripheral clonal expansion, particularly in CD8+ T cells. Which antigens the clonally expanded peripheral T cells were specific for was not determined. Low levels of normalized T-cell clonal expansion were also shown by some nonresponding patients. After ivuxolimab, CD8+ T cells had more expanded clones than CD4+ T cells on average.

As encoded in the germline V gene, CDR1 is MDHEN while CDR2 is SYDVKM. For this chain, trimming is 5 bases at the V end and 2 bases at the J end, and the number of junction bases without a gene match is 4. The CDR3 has 14 amino acids, counting the end cysteine and phenylalanine. Only CDR3 DNA is held: 42 bases, read in frame from base 1. This clone was picked up a small number of times. Its antigen is still unknown. No clone much larger than this one lies a single base away; base qualities are absent. The trial excluded patients who had a history of autoimmune disease or who were on systemic immunosuppression. Peripheral blood for TCR sequencing was drawn from every dose cohort at baseline, at cycle 4 day 1 and at cycle 7 day 1. The samples were drawn from a first-in-human, open-label, multicenter phase I dose-escalation trial of ivuxolimab. Adults with locally advanced or metastatic melanoma, renal cell carcinoma, hepatocellular carcinoma or head and neck squamous cell carcinoma were enrolled in the trial. Before TCR sequencing, CD4+ and CD8+ T cells were separately sorted from peripheral blood.

Genomic DNA was extracted from sorted cells for sequencing of the TCRbeta CDR3 region. The immunoSEQ Assay was used to sequence the TCRbeta CDR3 regions. Held by TCRdb, this immuneACCESS table contains in-frame sequences only and omits some clones. Under half of the omission traces to an unresolved V gene where checked; the cause of the rest is unknown. The sample table records about 27,000 clones; more than 70% of these occur just once. 22% of the sample belongs to the ten largest clones. Material: CD4+ or CD8+ T cells sorted from blood, obtained in a trial of the OX40 agonist ivuxolimab. The sequence is built from TRBV28 and TRBJ2-7, with 9 junctional bases fitting TRBD1. This clonotype was obtained from an adult with an advanced solid tumor such as melanoma, head and neck, liver or kidney cancer. The CDR3 has the sequence CASSKRTGAYEQYF. The nucleotides are TGTGCCAGCAGTAAAAGGACAGGGGCCTACGAGCAGTACTTC.